This T cell receptor (beta chain) was identified in a study of cytomegalovirus exposure and HLA in healthy donors. General study findings and limits: Later analysis placed DRB1 highest and HLA-C lowest in TCR association rates, which differed by HLA locus. Further analysis was carried out later, and it showed several of the most significant clusters appearing linked to common viral pathogens. With later analysis, a missense DCLRE1C variant became linked to TCR beta V- and J-gene trimming.

Trimming pared 2 bases from V and 0 bases from J, leaving 7 bases between. CDR3 length: 13 residues. Per the germline V gene, CDR1 is SQVTM and CDR2 is ANQGSEA. PCR involved 60 Vbeta and 13 Jbeta primers. Assay used: immunoSEQ multiplex PCR; TCRdb lists only in-frame clones, some missing. The sample has roughly 120,000 clones. On this clone: Its antigen is unidentified.

This chain joins TRBV29-1 and TRBJ1-1; D gene uncertain. The specimen was PBMCs. The TCR was taken from a man aged 25-45 years in good health and CMV-seronegative. This chain's CDR3 is CSVEYNLNTEAFF. CDR3 coding DNA: TGCAGCGTTGAATACAACCTGAACACTGAAGCTTTCTTT.